This is a list of T cell receptor beta chains from one sample in a study of cytomegalovirus exposure and HLA in healthy donors. Libraries were prepared by immunoSEQ multiplex PCR; TCRdb keeps only in-frame clonotypes and omits some of them. The sample lists around 67,000 clones, around 64% occurring once. Source material: PBMCs. The receptors come from a woman between 45 and 60 years old in good health and CMV-seronegative. Both conserved end residues are part of each CDR3. A D gene is named only where the DNA matches it firmly. Some rows have no size entry. The others give once, few or many, or a class for an expanded clone.

D gene | J gene | V gene | clone size | CDR3 DNA | CDR3 protein
TRBD2 | TRBJ2-7 | TRBV5-1 | - | TGCGCCAGCAGCTTGGGGGGAGGGCTCTACTACGAGCAGTACTTC | CASSLGGGLYYEQYF
- | TRBJ1-5 | TRBV15 | - | TGTGCCACCAGCAGCCAGCGAACAGGGCATCAGCCCCAGCATTTT | CATSSQRTGHQPQHF
TRBD2 | TRBJ2-3 | TRBV7-3 | once | TGTGCCAGCAGCTTAACTCCGGGAGGGGCGTTGAGGACAGATACGCAGTATTTT | CASSLTPGGALRTDTQYF
- | TRBJ1-1 | TRBV4-3 | - | TGCGCCAGCAGCCAAGGGGCCGACGAAGCTTTCTTT | CASSQGADEAFF
TRBD1 | TRBJ2-2 | TRBV7-7 | once | TGTGCTAGCAGCACGGACAGGGGCCGGGAGCTGTTTTTT | CASSTDRGRELFF
TRBD2 | TRBJ2-7 | TRBV7-9 | - | TGTGCCAGCAGCAATACGGGACTAGTCGAGCAGTACTTC | CASSNTGLVEQYF
TRBD2 | TRBJ2-7 | TRBV7-2 | once | TGTGCCAGCAGCTTAGTGACTAGCGGGAGTCTGGGGAGCGACTACGAGCAGTACTTC | CASSLVTSGSLGSDYEQYF
TRBD2 | TRBJ2-2 | TRBV15 | - | TGTGCCACCAGCAGAGGACTAGCGGGACGGACCGGGGAGCTGTTTTTT | CATSRGLAGRTGELFF
- | TRBJ2-7 | TRBV19 | - | TGTGCCAGTAGTATATCCGGGGATGATCGCGAGCAGTACTTC | CASSISGDDREQYF
TRBD1 | TRBJ2-5 | TRBV29-1 | - | TGCAGCGTTGGATGGCAGGGGGCCCAGTACTTC | CSVGWQGAQYF
- | TRBJ2-3 | TRBV6-5 | - | TGTGCCAGCAGTTACGCTAGAGACACAGATACGCAGTATTTT | CASSYARDTDTQYF
- | TRBJ2-7 | TRBV4-1 | - | TGCGCCAGCGCACCGAGAGACACGCGCACCTACGAGCAGTACTTC | CASAPRDTRTYEQYF
TRBD1 | TRBJ1-4 | TRBV4-3 | - | TGCGCCAGCAGCCGGGGACAGGGCACAACTAATGAAAAACTGTTTTTT | CASSRGQGTTNEKLFF
TRBD1 | TRBJ1-1 | TRBV6-5 | - | TGTGCCAGCAGCTCAACAGGGGCCCCAACTGAAGCTTTCTTT | CASSSTGAPTEAFF
- | TRBJ1-1 | TRBV5-8 | few | TGTGCCAGCAGCTTGGAACGGGACACTGAAGCTTTCTTT | CASSLERDTEAFF
- | TRBJ2-7 | TRBV28 | few | TGTGCCAGCAGAGTCTCGGGGGGCCTAACCTACGAGCAGTACTTC | CASRVSGGLTYEQYF
- | TRBJ2-2 | TRBV30 | - | TGTGCCTGGGGGGGCCCCGGGGAGCTGTTTTTT | CAWGGPGELFF
TRBD2 | TRBJ2-1 | TRBV6-1 | - | TGTGCCAGCAGTGCTAGCGGGACCTACAATGAGCAGTTCTTC | CASSASGTYNEQFF
TRBD1 | TRBJ2-7 | TRBV12-5 | - | TGTGCTAGTGGTGCCCCGGGACAGAGCTCCTACGAGCAGTACTTC | CASGAPGQSSYEQYF
TRBD1 | TRBJ1-2 | TRBV29-1 | - | TGCAGCGTCGGACAGGGGGTTTACTATGGCTACACCTTC | CSVGQGVYYGYTF
TRBD2 | TRBJ2-7 | TRBV5-1 | few | TGCGCCAGCAGCCCGAGGACTAGCGGCCCCTACGAGCAGTACTTC | CASSPRTSGPYEQYF
- | TRBJ1-5 | TRBV12-5 | few | TGTGCTAGTGGGAGGGTGGGTGAGCCCCAGCATTTT | CASGRVGEPQHF